This is a list of T cell receptor beta chains from one sample in a study of shared clonotypes between healthy human individuals. Using immunoSEQ multiplex PCR, the repertoire was profiled, and TCRdb retains in-frame clones only, with some absent. The repertoire consists of 2 million to 2.5 million clones, with around 95% occurring once and the leading ten covering roughly 0.13%. Sample: naive CD4+ T cells sorted from blood. These receptors all stem from a man aged 18 to 35 in good health. The CDR3 runs from the conserved cysteine through the conserved F or W. Fields, in order: V gene, J gene, D gene, clone size, CDR3 DNA, CDR3 protein. D genes are given only for firm matches. The size entry is marked missing in some rows and otherwise reads once, few, many or a size class.

V: TRBV9
J: TRBJ2-2
D: -
size: -
DNA: TGTGCCAGCAGCGTAGGGGGCGTAGGCACCGGGGAGCTGTTTTTT
CDR3: CASSVGGVGTGELFF

V: TRBV5-1
J: TRBJ2-1
D: TRBD2
size: -
DNA: TGCGCCAGCAGCTTAACTAGCGGGAGAACTGGTTACAATGAGCAGTTCTTC
CDR3: CASSLTSGRTGYNEQFF

V: TRBV6-5
J: TRBJ2-1
D: -
size: -
DNA: TGTGCCAGCAGTATGACCCCGGACAGCTACAATGAGCAGTTCTTC
CDR3: CASSMTPDSYNEQFF

V: TRBV6-5
J: TRBJ2-2
D: TRBD1
size: -
DNA: TGTGCCAGCAGTTACTGGGACAGCGCGAACACCGGGGAGCTGTTTTTT
CDR3: CASSYWDSANTGELFF

V: TRBV30
J: TRBJ1-1
D: -
size: once
DNA: TGTGCCTGGAGTGTCAAGGGCACTGAAGCTTTCTTT
CDR3: CAWSVKGTEAFF

V: TRBV2
J: TRBJ2-4
D: -
size: -
DNA: TGTGCCAGCAGCGCGACGGCCCACAGGGATCGGAACATTCAGTACTTC
CDR3: CASSATAHRDRNIQYF

V: TRBV4-1
J: TRBJ2-3
D: -
size: -
DNA: TGCGCCAGCAGCCAAGTACAGGGCACGCAGTATTTT
CDR3: CASSQVQGTQYF

V: TRBV2
J: TRBJ2-1
D: -
size: -
DNA: TGTGCCAGCAGTGAGGAGACTAGCTCCTACAATGAGCAGTTCTTC
CDR3: CASSEETSSYNEQFF

V: TRBV19
J: TRBJ2-7
D: -
size: once
DNA: TGTGCCAGTAGCAGTGGAAGGGGCGAGCAGTACTTC
CDR3: CASSSGRGEQYF

V: TRBV27
J: TRBJ2-2
D: -
size: -
DNA: TGTGCCAGCAGTTTTAGGGCGGGGGCTAAGGGCGGGGAGCTGTTTTTT
CDR3: CASSFRAGAKGGELFF

V: TRBV28
J: TRBJ1-5
D: TRBD1
size: -
DNA: TGTGCCAGCAGTGCCGGGACAGGGACTCATCAGCCCCAGCATTTT
CDR3: CASSAGTGTHQPQHF

V: TRBV9
J: TRBJ2-1
D: -
size: once
DNA: TGTGCCAGCAGCAGGGCCCCGATGAATGAGCAGTTCTTC
CDR3: CASSRAPMNEQFF

V: TRBV12-5
J: TRBJ2-3
D: TRBD2
size: -
DNA: TGTGCTAGTGGTTTGGTGTTAACTAGCGGGAGCGGAGATACGCAGTATTTT
CDR3: CASGLVLTSGSGDTQYF

V: TRBV6-1
J: TRBJ2-1
D: -
size: -
DNA: TGTGCCAGCAGTGATCGACTCCTGAGCTCCTACAATGAGCAGTTCTTC
CDR3: CASSDRLLSSYNEQFF

V: TRBV7-9
J: TRBJ2-5
D: -
size: -
DNA: TGTGCCAGCAGCCCAACGGGGCGAGGGGGAGGTATTCAAGAGACCCAGTACTTC
CDR3: CASSPTGRGGGIQETQYF

V: TRBV5-4
J: TRBJ2-5
D: -
size: -
DNA: TGTGCCAGCAGCTGGGAGAGGACCCAGTACTTC
CDR3: CASSWERTQYF

V: TRBV20-1
J: TRBJ2-5
D: -
size: -
DNA: TGCAGTGCTAGAGTGTCGGAGACCCAGTACTTC
CDR3: CSARVSETQYF

V: TRBV5-4
J: TRBJ2-5
D: -
size: -
DNA: TGTGCCAGCAGCTCGAGACTTGAAGAGACCCAGTACTTC
CDR3: CASSSRLEETQYF

V: TRBV9
J: TRBJ2-7
D: TRBD2
size: -
DNA: TGTGCCAGCAGCGTAACTAGCGGGACCGCCGAGCAGTACTTC
CDR3: CASSVTSGTAEQYF

V: TRBV5-1
J: TRBJ2-3
D: TRBD1
size: -
DNA: TGCGCCAGCAGCCTACAGGGGGCTAGCACAGATACGCAGTATTTT
CDR3: CASSLQGASTDTQYF

V: TRBV9
J: TRBJ2-1
D: TRBD1
size: once
DNA: TGTGCCAGCAGCGTAGGACAGGGGGCGGACAATGAGCAGTTCTTC
CDR3: CASSVGQGADNEQFF

V: TRBV28
J: TRBJ1-5
D: -
size: -
DNA: TGTGCCAGCAGTTTTGCGGCAGCCCGGGGCAATCAGCCCCAGCATTTT
CDR3: CASSFAAARGNQPQHF

V: TRBV6-6
J: TRBJ2-3
D: -
size: -
DNA: TGTGCCAGCAGTCCTATGACAGATACGCAGTATTTT
CDR3: CASSPMTDTQYF

V: TRBV5-1
J: TRBJ2-7
D: TRBD1
size: -
DNA: TGCGCCAGCAGGGCCGGGACAGGGAGTTACGAGCAGTACTTC
CDR3: CASRAGTGSYEQYF

V: TRBV30
J: TRBJ2-7
D: TRBD1
size: -
DNA: TGTGCCTGGAGCCCAGACAGGGGCTACGAGCAGTACTTC
CDR3: CAWSPDRGYEQYF

V: TRBV5-6
J: TRBJ2-1
D: -
size: -
DNA: TGTGCCAGCAGCTCAACAGGGTTCACCTACAATGAGCAGTTCTTC
CDR3: CASSSTGFTYNEQFF

V: TRBV6-6
J: TRBJ2-5
D: -
size: -
DNA: TGTGCCAGCAGTCGACTAGGGGCTAGCCAAGAGACCCAGTACTTC
CDR3: CASSRLGASQETQYF

V: TRBV2
J: TRBJ2-7
D: -
size: -
DNA: TGTGCCAGCAGGGCCCTTGAGGAGCAGTACTTC
CDR3: CASRALEEQYF

V: TRBV6-5
J: TRBJ2-3
D: -
size: -
DNA: TGTGCCAGCAAAGTCGGCGCCTCTCACACAGATACGCAGTATTTT
CDR3: CASKVGASHTDTQYF

V: TRBV10-3
J: TRBJ2-7
D: TRBD1
size: -
DNA: TGTGCCATCAGTGGTAACCGGGACAGGCTTAAAGACCAATCTTACGAGCAGTACTTC
CDR3: CAISGNRDRLKDQSYEQYF

V: TRBV10-2
J: TRBJ1-2
D: -
size: -
DNA: TGCGCCAGCAGTGAGAATATAGGGAAGGGTGGCTACACCTTC
CDR3: CASSENIGKGGYTF

V: TRBV10-1
J: TRBJ1-1
D: -
size: -
DNA: TGCGCCAGCAGTGAAAACCAGGGTACTGAAGCTTTCTTT
CDR3: CASSENQGTEAFF

V: TRBV28
J: TRBJ2-1
D: TRBD2
size: -
DNA: TGTGCCAGCAGTGCTACTAGCGGGGGGGCCTCATTAAATGAGCAGTTCTTC
CDR3: CASSATSGGASLNEQFF

V: TRBV28
J: TRBJ1-2
D: TRBD1
size: -
DNA: TGTGCCAGCTACCCCTCGCAGGGGGGTGTCTATGGCTACACCTTC
CDR3: CASYPSQGGVYGYTF

V: TRBV7-2
J: TRBJ2-2
D: TRBD2
size: -
DNA: TGTGCCAGCAGCTTAAGAGGGAGGGCCCCCGGGGAGCTGTTTTTT
CDR3: CASSLRGRAPGELFF